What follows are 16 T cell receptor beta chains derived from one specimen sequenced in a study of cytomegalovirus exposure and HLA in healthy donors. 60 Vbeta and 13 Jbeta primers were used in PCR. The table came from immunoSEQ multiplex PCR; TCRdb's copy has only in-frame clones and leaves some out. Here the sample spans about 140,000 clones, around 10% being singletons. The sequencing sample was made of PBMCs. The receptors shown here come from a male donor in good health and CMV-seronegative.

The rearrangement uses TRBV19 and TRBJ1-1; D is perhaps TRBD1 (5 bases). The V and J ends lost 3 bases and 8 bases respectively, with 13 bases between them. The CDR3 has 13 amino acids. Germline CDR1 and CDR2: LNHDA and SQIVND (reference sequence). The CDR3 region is CASSIRQGMEAFF. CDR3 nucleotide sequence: TGTGCCAGTAGTATTCGGCAGGGTATGGAAGCTTTCTTT. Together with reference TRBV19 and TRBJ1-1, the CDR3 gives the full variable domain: DGGITQSPKYLFRKEGQNVTLSCEQNLNHDAMYWYRQDPGQGLRLIYYSQIVNDFQKGDIAEGYSVSREKKESFPLTVTSAQKNPTAFYLCASSIRQGMEAFFGQGTRLTVV.

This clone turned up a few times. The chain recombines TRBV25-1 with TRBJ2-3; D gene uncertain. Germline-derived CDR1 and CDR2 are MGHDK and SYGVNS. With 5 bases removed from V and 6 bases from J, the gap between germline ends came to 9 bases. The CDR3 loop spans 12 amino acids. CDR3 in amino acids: CASSPHGDTQYF. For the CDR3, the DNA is TGTGCCAGCAGTCCTCACGGGGATACGCAGTATTTT.

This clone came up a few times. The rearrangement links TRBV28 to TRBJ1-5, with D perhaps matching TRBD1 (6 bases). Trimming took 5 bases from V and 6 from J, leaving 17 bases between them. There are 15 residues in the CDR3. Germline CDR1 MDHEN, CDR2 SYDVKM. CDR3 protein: CASSPTGRGGQPQHF. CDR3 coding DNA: TGTGCCAGCAGTCCCACAGGGAGAGGCGGTCAGCCCCAGCATTTT. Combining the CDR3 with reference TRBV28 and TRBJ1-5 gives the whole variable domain DVKVTQSSRYLVKRTGEKVFLECVQDMDHENMFWYRQDPGLGLRLIYFSYDVKMKEKGDIPEGYSVSREKKERFSLILESASTNQTSMYLCASSPTGRGGQPQHFGDGTRLSIL.

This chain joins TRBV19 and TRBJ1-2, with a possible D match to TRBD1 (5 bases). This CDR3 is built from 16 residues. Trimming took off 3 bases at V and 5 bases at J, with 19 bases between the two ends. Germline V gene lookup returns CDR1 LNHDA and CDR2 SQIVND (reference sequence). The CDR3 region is CASSIKPGLRRYGYTF. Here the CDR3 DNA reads TGTGCCAGTAGTATTAAACCGGGACTCCGGCGGTATGGCTACACCTTC.

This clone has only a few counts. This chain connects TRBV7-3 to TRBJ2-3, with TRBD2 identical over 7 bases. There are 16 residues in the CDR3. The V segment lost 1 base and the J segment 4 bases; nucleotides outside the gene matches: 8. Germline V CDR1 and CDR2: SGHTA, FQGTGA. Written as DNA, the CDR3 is TGTGCCAGCAGCTTAATGGGGCGGGGGAAGGCAGATACGCAGTATTTT. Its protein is CASSLMGRGKADTQYF.

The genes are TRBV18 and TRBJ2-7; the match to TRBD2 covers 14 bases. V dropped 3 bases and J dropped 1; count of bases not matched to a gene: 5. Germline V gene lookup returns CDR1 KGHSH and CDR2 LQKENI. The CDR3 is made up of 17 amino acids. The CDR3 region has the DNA TGTGCCAGCTCACCTCGGACTAGCGGGAGGCCGTCCTACGAGCAGTACTTC. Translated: CASSPRTSGRPSYEQYF.

CDR3: CASSLDRATEAFF. The CDR3 DNA reads TGTGCCAGCAGCTTAGACAGGGCCACTGAAGCTTTCTTT. The chain recombines TRBV11-3 with TRBJ1-1, with D possibly matching TRBD1 (5 bases). The CDR3 length is 13 residues. V was trimmed by 0 bases and J by 4 bases, leaving 6 bases between them. CDR1 SGHNT and CDR2 YENEEA come from the germline V gene.

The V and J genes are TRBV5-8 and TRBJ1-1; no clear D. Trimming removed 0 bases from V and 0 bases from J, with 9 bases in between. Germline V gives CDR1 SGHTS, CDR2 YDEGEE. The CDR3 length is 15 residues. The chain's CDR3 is CASSLGANLNTEAFF. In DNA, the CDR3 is TGTGCCAGCAGCTTGGGAGCTAATCTGAACACTGAAGCTTTCTTT.

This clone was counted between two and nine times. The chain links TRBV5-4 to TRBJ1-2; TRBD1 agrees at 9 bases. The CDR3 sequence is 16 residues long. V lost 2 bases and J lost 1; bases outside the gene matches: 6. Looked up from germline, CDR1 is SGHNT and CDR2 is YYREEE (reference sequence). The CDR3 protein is CASSFGQGLSNYGYTF. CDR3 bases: TGTGCCAGCAGCTTCGGACAGGGGTTAAGTAACTATGGCTACACCTTC.

CDR3 region: CASSLLGGEGETQYF. The CDR3 DNA reads TGTGCCAGCAGCTTATTGGGTGGGGAGGGAGAGACCCAGTACTTC. This chain joins TRBV7-9 and TRBJ2-5; 7 nucleotides line up with TRBD2. The length of the CDR3 is 15 residues. CDR1 is SEHNR, CDR2 FQNEAQ, per germline (reference sequence). V shed 2 bases, J shed 4 bases, and the junction held 7 bases outside the gene matches.

The CDR3 is CASSQDLNQAIDSPLHF. The CDR3 DNA reads TGCGCCAGCAGCCAAGATCTGAATCAGGCTATTGATTCACCCCTCCACTTT. The V and J genes are TRBV4-3 and TRBJ1-6; D unresolved. V was cut by 0 bases and J by 8 bases, with 17 bases left in between. CDR3 length: 17 amino acids. Germline CDR1 reads LGHNA; CDR2 reads YSLEER.

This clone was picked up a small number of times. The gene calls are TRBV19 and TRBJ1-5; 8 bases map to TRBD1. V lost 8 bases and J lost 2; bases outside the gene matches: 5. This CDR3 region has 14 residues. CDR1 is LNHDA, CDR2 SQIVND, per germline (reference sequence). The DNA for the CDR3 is TGTGCCAGTGTCACAGGGGGTGGCAATCAGCCCCAGCATTTT. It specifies CASVTGGGNQPQHF.

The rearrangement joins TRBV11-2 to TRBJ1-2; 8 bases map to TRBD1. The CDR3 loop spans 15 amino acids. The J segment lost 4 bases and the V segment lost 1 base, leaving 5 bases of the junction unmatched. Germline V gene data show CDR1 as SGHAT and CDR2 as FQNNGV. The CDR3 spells CASSLGGDRIYGYTF. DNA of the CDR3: TGTGCCAGCAGCTTAGGAGGGGACAGGATCTATGGCTACACCTTC.

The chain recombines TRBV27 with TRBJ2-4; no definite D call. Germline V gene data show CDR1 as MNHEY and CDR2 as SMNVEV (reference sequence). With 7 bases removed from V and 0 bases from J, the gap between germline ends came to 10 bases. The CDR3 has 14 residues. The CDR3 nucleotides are TGTGCCAGCATGGGTCCGGGAGCCAAAAACATTCAGTACTTC. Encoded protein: CASMGPGAKNIQYF.

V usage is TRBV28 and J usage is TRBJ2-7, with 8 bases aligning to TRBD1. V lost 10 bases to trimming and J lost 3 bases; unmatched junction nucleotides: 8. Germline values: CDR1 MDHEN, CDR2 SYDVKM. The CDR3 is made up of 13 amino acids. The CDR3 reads CATATGQVYEQYF. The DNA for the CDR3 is TGTGCCACCGCTACGGGACAGGTCTACGAGCAGTACTTC.

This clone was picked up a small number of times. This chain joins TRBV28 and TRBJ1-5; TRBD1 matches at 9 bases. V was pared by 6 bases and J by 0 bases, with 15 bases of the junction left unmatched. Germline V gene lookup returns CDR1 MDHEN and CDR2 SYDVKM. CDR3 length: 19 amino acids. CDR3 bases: TGTGCCAGCAGAGGTCGCCGGGACAGGGAATACTATAGCAATCAGCCCCAGCATTTT. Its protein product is CASRGRRDREYYSNQPQHF.